This T cell receptor (beta chain) was obtained from a study of CD8+ T cells in alopecia areata. For the study at large: Administration of oral tofacitinib to treated patients was at 5 to 10 mg twice daily. Study observations and caveats: Alphabeta T cells residing in normal skin are also sequenced in scalp samples. Many expanded lesional clones persisted during tofacitinib (in both scalp and blood).

Treatment in this sample: oral pan-JAK inhibitor, 5-10 mg twice daily. The authors sorted CD4+ and CD8+ T cells from PBMCs. The sequencing template was cDNA reverse transcribed from extracted RNA. The method was immunoSEQ multiplex PCR; TCRdb's version includes in-frame clones alone and lacks a portion of them. Here the sample spans around 86,000 clones, about 70% being singletons. Of note for this clone: Its antigen is not identified.

V dropped 0 bases and J dropped 4 bases, with 13 bases sitting between them. The germline V gene has CDR1 SGHRS and CDR2 YFSETQ. The length of the CDR3 is 15 residues. The sequence came from a human donor with alopecia areata. V and J are TRBV5-1 and TRBJ1-1, with no clear D. Specimen: CD8+ T cells sorted from blood, collected at approximately week 45, from a patient treated with tofacitinib. The CDR3 nucleotides are TGCGCCAGCAGCTTGGCCGGAGGGCCGGGCACTGAAGCTTTCTTT. Translated: CASSLAGGPGTEAFF.